This T cell receptor (beta chain) emerged from a study of neurological immune-mediated disorders. Study-level background: The multiple sclerosis group of some 35 included 31 relapsing-remitting and 3 secondary progressive patients.

The table lists this clonotype with many counts. Its matching antigen is unknown. In TCRdb, the 5' RACE reads were re-called with MiXCR into one record per CDR3 protein. Altogether 65,000 to 95,000 distinct CDR3 sequences are present, 5.5% to 6.5% being singletons, with the ten largest covering approximately 7.9%. Time point described: longitudinal time-point 2. Libraries used 2 million unsorted PBMCs kept frozen in RNAlater. The CDR3 runs 16 residues. V shed 5 bases, J shed 1 base, and the junction held 4 bases outside the gene matches. Germline CDR1 is LGHNA and CDR2 is YNFKEQ. General study points: Phylogenetic grouping put 18 of 34 multiple sclerosis patients' repertoires into one related-CDR3 cluster, a possible signature. TCR clonal expansion peaked in HTLV-1-associated myelopathy patients and was lowest in multiple sclerosis patients.

The source material was PBMCs. This chain connects TRBV4-2 to TRBJ2-3; 12 nucleotides align to TRBD2. This receptor was identified in an older woman with multiple sclerosis. Here the CDR3 DNA reads TGTGCCAGCAGCTCTAGACTAGCGGGGGGCACAGATACGCAGTATTTT. Residues: CASSSRLAGGTDTQYF.